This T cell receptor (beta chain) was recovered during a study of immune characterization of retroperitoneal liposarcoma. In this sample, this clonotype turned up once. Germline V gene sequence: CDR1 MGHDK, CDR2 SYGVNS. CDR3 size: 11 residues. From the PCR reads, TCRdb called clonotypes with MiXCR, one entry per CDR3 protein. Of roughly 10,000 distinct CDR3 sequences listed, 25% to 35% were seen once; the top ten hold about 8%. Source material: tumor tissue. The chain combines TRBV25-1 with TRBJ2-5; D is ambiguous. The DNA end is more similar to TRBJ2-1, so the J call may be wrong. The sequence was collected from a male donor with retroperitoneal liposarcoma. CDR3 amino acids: CASSLTETQFF. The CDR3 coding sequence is TGTGCCAGCAGTCTCACAGAGACCCAGTTCTTC.